This TCR beta chain was identified during a study of blood T cell repertoires in COVID-19 (TCRdb year 2020). With respect to the entire study: The collaborator samples originated in the United States, Italy and Spain and spanned the acute and convalescent phases of COVID-19. Deeply sampled blood TCRbeta repertoires from subjects exposed to, actively infected with, or recovered from COVID-19 were included in the dataset. Sample metadata almost always included a de-identified subject ID, COVID-19 status, age in years and sex. The material from the prospective study consisted of cDNA or gDNA derived from T cells, B-cell-depleted T cells, or PBMCs. Samples were obtained from the ongoing ImmuneRACE study (first 160 participants) and from over 1,000 subjects provided by 6 global collaborators. HLA class I and class II types, where available, came from metadata supplied by the sample provider rather than from assay-based typing. The repertoires were released in a freely available public database meant as a resource for research on the immune response to SARS-CoV-2.

In regard to this clone: This clone's antigen is unknown. Base-call qualities are not available, and no considerably larger clone is one nucleotide away.

Study-level results and caveats: The amount of clinical and demographic metadata varied by source and participant and was provided uncurated.

Each collaborating institution followed its own protocols to collect whole blood in K2EDTA tubes. For TCRbeta analysis, collaborators shipped samples in one of three forms: frozen whole blood, isolated PBMCs, or DNA extracted from either of those sample types. The CDR3, cysteine through phenylalanine, is 14 amino acids long. CDR3 DNA is the only sequence kept; it has 42 bases, read in frame from the first base. V ends up 6 bases short and J 4 bases short, with an unmatched junction base count of 4. The germline V gene (reference sequence) provides CDR1 MNHNY and CDR2 SVGAGI. The immunoSEQ Assay, a bias-controlled multiplex PCR, was used to amplify TCRbeta CDR3 regions from genomic DNA. As for the authors' bioinformatics: Nucleated cell counts per sample were estimated from amplification of reference gene primers within the assay. To quantify the absolute abundance of each unique TCRbeta CDR3 rearrangement, sequence reads were collapsed and filtered. Productive Simpson clonality was computed per sample as the square root of Simpson's diversity index over productive rearrangements. Held by TCRdb, this immuneACCESS table contains in-frame sequences only and omits some clones. Under half of the omission traces to an unresolved V gene where checked; the cause of the rest is unknown. The V and J calls and clone size were taken over from that table, and D and trimming were inferred from the DNA. The sample table holds under 20,000 clones, of which 75% to 90% were seen once. The leading ten clones occupy 10% to 15% of the sample.

Here the chain combines TRBV6-6 and TRBJ1-4; TRBD1 lines up with 8 middle nucleotides. The clonotype was recovered from a man aged 55 to 70 with active COVID-19. The sample taken for sequencing was peripheral blood. The nucleotide sequence reads as follows: TGTGCCAGCAGCCACACAGGGGGTAATGAAAAACTGTTTTTT. This sequence encodes CASSHTGGNEKLFF.